Described below is a single TCR beta chain sequence and its context. Its antigen has not been determined. The sample comes from a study of T cells expressing NK-cell markers (dated by TCRdb to about 2020). Regarding the research as a whole: Eight or nine donors provided sorted CD3+CD56+NKG2C+, CD3+CD56+NKG2C- and CD3+CD56-NKG2C+ T-cell subsets, whose TCR beta-chain repertoires were profiled. Among the eight sequenced donors, seven were HCMV-seropositive and one was HCMV-seronegative. Sequencing of the libraries produced 2 x 150 bp reads on Illumina HiSeq 2000/2500, MiSeq or NextSeq. All eight donors whose samples were sequenced were randomly selected healthy volunteers, three of them men and five women.

Including cysteine and phenylalanine, the CDR3 has 16 amino acids. No DNA appears here. CDR1 and CDR2 are drawn from the germline V gene: SGHRS, YFSETQ. HCMV serostatus was determined by detecting HCMV-specific IgG in serum with a commercial ELISA kit. Ficoll density gradient centrifugation was used to isolate peripheral blood mononuclear cells from blood. Overall study outcomes, separate from this receptor: For 6 or 7 donors, the dominant CD3+CD56+NKG2C+ clonotypes were among the top 10 CD8+ clonotypes and accounted for about 1.0-7.5% of CD8+ T cells. Those dominant clonotypes were again the most abundant among CD3+CD56-NKG2C+ cells in a few donors, at about 28.3-60.1%. It remained unclear whether the expanded NKG2C-expressing T cell clones were specific for HCMV antigens.

Sequencing relied on an Illumina HiSeq 2000. TCR beta cDNA libraries were prepared using 5'RACE template switching, which introduced a universal primer site and unique molecular identifiers. cDNA synthesis was primed from the TCR beta constant segment, followed by two successive PCR amplification steps. In the source study's methods: MIGEC was used to demultiplex reads and group the reads by UMI, and MiTCR was used to assemble and quantify clonotypes. To exclude erroneous sequences, any TCR cDNA sequence not supported by at least two reads was discarded. The tcR package was used for downstream repertoire analysis, and clonotypes were matched between fractions using CDR3 nucleotide sequence together with V segment. VDJmatch was used to annotate antigen specificity against VDJdb, with one amino acid substitution allowed in CDR3. TCRdb reprocessed the public reads and reports one entry per CDR3 protein sequence, without DNA. The V and J calls shown here were made by TCRdb, not taken from the authors' results. The sample's records list 150,000 to 180,000 distinct CDR3 sequences. The ten largest clonotypes hold around 37% of the sample.

The material sequenced was blood T cells: a sorted CD56 or NKG2C T cell subset, CD4+ or CD8+ T cells, or bulk PBMC T cells (not recorded which). This TCR came from a woman in her forties or fifties in good health. Donor details come from another sample of the same person, matched by shared clones. The chain couples TRBV5-1 to TRBJ2-7; TCRdb's assignment of TRBD2 cannot be checked, as there is no DNA. The CDR3 sequence is CASSLGGTSGRSEQYF.